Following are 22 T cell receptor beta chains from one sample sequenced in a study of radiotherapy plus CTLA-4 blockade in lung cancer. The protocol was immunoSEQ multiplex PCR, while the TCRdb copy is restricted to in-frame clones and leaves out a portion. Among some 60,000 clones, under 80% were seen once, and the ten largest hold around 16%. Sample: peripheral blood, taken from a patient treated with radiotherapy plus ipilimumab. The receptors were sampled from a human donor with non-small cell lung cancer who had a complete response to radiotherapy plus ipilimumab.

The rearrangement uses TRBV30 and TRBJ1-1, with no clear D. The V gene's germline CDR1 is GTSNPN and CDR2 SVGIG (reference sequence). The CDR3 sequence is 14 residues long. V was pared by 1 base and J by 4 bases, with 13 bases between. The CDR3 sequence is CAWSADWRATEAFF. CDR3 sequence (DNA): TGTGCCTGGAGTGCAGACTGGAGGGCCACTGAAGCTTTCTTT.

CDR3 DNA sequence: TGTGCCAGCAGTGGGACAGGGGGCGCACACTATGGCTACACCTTC. Translated: CASSGTGGAHYGYTF. This chain uses TRBV6-1 with TRBJ1-2; 11 positions match TRBD1. The CDR3 covers 15 residues. CDR1 is MNHNS, CDR2 SASEGT, per germline. V lost 4 bases and J lost 3; bases outside the gene matches: 4.

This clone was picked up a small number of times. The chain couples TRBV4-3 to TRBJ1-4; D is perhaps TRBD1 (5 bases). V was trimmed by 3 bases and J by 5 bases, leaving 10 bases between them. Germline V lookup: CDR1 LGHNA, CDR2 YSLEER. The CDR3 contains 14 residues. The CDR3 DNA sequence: TGCGCCAGCAGCCAGGGGCGGCTGAATGAAAAACTGTTTTTT. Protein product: CASSQGRLNEKLFF.

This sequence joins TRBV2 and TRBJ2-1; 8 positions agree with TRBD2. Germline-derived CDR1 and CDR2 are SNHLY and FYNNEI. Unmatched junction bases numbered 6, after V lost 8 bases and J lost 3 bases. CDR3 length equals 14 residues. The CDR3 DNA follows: TGTGCCAGCTCCAGAAGCGGGGGCTACAATGAGCAGTTCTTC. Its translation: CASSRSGGYNEQFF.

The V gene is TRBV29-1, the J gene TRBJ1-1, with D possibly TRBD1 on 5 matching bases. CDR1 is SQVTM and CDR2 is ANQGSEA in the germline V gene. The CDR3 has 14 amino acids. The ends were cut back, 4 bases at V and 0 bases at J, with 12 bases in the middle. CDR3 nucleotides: TGCAGCGTTGTTATAGGCAGGGTGAACACTGAAGCTTTCTTT. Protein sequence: CSVVIGRVNTEAFF.

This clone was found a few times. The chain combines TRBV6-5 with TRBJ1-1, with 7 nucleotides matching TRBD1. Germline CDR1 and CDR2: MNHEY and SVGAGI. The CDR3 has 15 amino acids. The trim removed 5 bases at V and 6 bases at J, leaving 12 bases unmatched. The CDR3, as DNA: TGTGCCAGCAGTCGACGACAGGGCGGATCCCCTGAAGCTTTCTTT. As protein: CASSRRQGGSPEAFF.

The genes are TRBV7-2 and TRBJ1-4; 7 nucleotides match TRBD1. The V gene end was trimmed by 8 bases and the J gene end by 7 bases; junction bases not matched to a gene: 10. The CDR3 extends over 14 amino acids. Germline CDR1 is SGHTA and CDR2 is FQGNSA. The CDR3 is CASCQTGQGEKLFF. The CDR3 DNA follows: TGTGCCAGCTGCCAGACAGGGCAGGGTGAAAAACTGTTTTTT.

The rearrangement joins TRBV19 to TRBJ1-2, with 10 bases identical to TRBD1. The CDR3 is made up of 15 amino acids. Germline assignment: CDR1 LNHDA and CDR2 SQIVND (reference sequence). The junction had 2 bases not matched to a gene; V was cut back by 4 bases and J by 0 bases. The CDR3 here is CASSRQGASNYGYTF. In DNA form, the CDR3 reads TGTGCCAGTAGTAGACAGGGGGCGTCTAACTATGGCTACACCTTC.

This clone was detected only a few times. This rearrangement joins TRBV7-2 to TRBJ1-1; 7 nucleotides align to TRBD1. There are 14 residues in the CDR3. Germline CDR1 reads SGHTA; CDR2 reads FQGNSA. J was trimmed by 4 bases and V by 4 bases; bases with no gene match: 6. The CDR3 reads CASSWQGEGTEAFF. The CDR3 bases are TGTGCCAGCAGCTGGCAGGGGGAAGGCACTGAAGCTTTCTTT. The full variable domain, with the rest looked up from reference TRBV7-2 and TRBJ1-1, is GAGVSQSPSNKVTEKGKDVELRCDPISGHTALYWYRQSLGQGLEFLIYFQGNSAPDKSGLPSDRFSAERTGGSVSTLTIQRTQQEDSAVYLCASSWQGEGTEAFFGQGTRLTVV.

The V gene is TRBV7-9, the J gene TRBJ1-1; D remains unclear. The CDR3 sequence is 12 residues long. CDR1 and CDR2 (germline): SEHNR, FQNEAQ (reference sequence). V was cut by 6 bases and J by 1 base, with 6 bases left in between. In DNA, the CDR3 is TGTGCCAGCAGTGTTCGGAACACTGAAGCTTTCTTT. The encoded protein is CASSVRNTEAFF.

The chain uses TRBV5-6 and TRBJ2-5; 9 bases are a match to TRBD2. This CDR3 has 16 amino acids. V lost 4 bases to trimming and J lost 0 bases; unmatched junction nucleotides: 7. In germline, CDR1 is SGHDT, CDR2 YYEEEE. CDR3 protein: CASSGGLAGYQETQYF. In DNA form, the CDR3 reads TGTGCCAGCAGCGGAGGGCTAGCGGGGTACCAAGAGACCCAGTACTTC.

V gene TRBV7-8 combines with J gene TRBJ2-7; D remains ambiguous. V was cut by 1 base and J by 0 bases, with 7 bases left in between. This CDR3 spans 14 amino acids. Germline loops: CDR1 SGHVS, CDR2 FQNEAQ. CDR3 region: CASSLVVSSYEQYF. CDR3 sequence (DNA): TGTGCCAGCAGCTTAGTAGTGAGCTCCTACGAGCAGTACTTC.

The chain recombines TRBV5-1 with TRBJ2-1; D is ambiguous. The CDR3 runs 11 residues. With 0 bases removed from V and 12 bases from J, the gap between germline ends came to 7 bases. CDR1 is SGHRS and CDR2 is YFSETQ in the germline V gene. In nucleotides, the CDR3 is TGCGCCAGCAGCTTGGGCGGAAGGCAGTTCTTC. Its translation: CASSLGGRQFF.

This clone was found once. The CDR3 bases are TGTGCCTGGAGTGAGACGGACAGGGGGCGCGCCTACGAGCAGTACGTC. Residues: CAWSETDRGRAYEQYV. The V and J genes are TRBV30 and TRBJ2-7; TRBD1 agrees at 11 bases. Trimming took 1 base from V and 2 from J; bases not matched to a gene: 7. There are 16 residues in the CDR3. Per the germline V gene, CDR1 is GTSNPN and CDR2 is SVGIG (reference sequence).

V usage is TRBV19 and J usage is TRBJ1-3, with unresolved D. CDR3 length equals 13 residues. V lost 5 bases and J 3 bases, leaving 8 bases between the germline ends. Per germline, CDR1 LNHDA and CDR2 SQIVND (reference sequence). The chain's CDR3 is CASSRDFGNTIYF. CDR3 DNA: TGTGCCAGTAGTCGCGATTTTGGAAACACCATATATTTT.

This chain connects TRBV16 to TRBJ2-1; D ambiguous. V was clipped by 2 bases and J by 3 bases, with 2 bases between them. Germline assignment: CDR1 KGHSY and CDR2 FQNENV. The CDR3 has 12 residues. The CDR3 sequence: CASSQHYNEQFF. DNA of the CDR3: TGTGCCAGCAGCCAACACTACAATGAGCAGTTCTTC. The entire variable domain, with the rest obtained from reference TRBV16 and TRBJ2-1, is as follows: GEEVAQTPKHLVRGEGQKAKLYCAPIKGHSYVFWYQQVLKNEFKFLISFQNENVFDETGMPKERFSAKCLPNSPCSLEIQATKLEDSAVYFCASSQHYNEQFFGPGTRLTVL.

DNA of the CDR3: TGCGCCAGCAACGACCGAGGGCGACCCACCGGGGAGCTGTTTTTT. This codes for CASNDRGRPTGELFF. The chain uses TRBV5-1 and TRBJ2-2, with TRBD2 as a possible D gene (5 bases). V was pared by 6 bases and J by 4 bases, with 16 bases between. Per germline, CDR1 SGHRS and CDR2 YFSETQ. The CDR3 is 15 amino acids.

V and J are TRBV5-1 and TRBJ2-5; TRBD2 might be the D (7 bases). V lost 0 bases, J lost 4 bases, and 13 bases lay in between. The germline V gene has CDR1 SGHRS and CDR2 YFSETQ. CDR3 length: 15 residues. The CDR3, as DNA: TGCGCCAGCAGCTTGGGTGCGGGGGCGGGAGAGACCCAGTACTTC. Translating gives CASSLGAGAGETQYF.

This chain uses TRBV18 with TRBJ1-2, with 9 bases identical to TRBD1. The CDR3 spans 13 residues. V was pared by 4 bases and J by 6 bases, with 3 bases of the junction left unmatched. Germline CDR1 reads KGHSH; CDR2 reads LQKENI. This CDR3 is CASSLQGADGYTF. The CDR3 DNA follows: TGTGCCAGCTCACTACAGGGGGCTGATGGCTACACCTTC.

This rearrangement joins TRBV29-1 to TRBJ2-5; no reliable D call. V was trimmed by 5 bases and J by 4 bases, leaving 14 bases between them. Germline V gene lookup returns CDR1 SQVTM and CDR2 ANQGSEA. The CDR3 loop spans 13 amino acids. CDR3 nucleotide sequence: TGCAGCGTTCCCTTGGCCCTCACAGAGACCCAGTACTTC. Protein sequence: CSVPLALTETQYF.

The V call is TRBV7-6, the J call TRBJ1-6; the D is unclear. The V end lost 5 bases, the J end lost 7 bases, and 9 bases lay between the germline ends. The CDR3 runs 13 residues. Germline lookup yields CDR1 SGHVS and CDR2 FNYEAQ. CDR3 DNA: TGTGCCAGCAGCCCCCCCGGGAATTCACCCCTCCACTTT. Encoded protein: CASSPPGNSPLHF.

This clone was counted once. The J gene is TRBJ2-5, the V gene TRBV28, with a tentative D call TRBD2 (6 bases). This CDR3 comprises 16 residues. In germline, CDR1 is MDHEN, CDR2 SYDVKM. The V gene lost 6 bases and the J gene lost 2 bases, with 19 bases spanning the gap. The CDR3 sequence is CASSPHGTARQETQYF. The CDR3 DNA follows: TGTGCCAGCAGCCCTCATGGGACTGCCAGACAAGAGACCCAGTACTTC.